This TCR beta chain was found in a study of blood T cell repertoires in COVID-19. Study-wide context: The United States, Italy and Spain provided the acute and convalescent COVID-19 samples. PBMCs, B-cell-depleted T cells, or T cells were the source of the cDNA or gDNA that made up the material.

Under the authors' procedure: How many nucleated cells were present was estimated from reference gene primer amplification. Sequencing used immunoSEQ multiplex PCR; TCRdb keeps in-frame clones, though not all of them. V, J and clone size are those of that table, while D and trimming were read from the DNA. Of fewer than 70,000 clones in the sample, 78% were seen once. This TCR came from a human donor in a cohort sampled during active COVID-19. Sequenced sample: peripheral blood.

In DNA, the CDR3 is TGTGCCAGCAGCCTTCCGCGGGGGGACACTGAAGCTTTCTTT. Protein sequence: CASSLPRGDTEAFF. The J gene is TRBJ1-1, the V gene TRBV6-2 or TRBV6-3; a weak D match, TRBD1 (5 bases). Trimming took off 6 bases at V and 3 bases at J, with 14 bases between the two ends. The CDR3 is 14 amino acids. Per germline, CDR1 MNHEY and CDR2 SVGEGT.